A selection of T cell receptor beta chains follows, all from one sample in a study of T cells in Graves' hyperthyroidism and ophthalmopathy. TCRdb re-analysed the multiplex PCR reads in MiXCR, keeping a single row per CDR3 protein. The sample includes more than 550,000 distinct CDR3 sequences, nearly 45% of them seen just once. What was sequenced was peripheral blood or thyroid tissue (not recorded which). These receptors originate from an adult man with Graves' disease, either hyperthyroidism or ophthalmopathy (not recorded which). Both conserved end residues are part of each CDR3. Fields, in order: V gene, CDR3 length, J gene, D gene, clone size, CDR3 DNA, CDR3 protein. A D gene is named only where the DNA matches it firmly. Part of the rows lack a size; the others show once, few, many or a class for expanded clones.

TRBV7-6,14,TRBJ1-6,.,many,TGTGCCAGCAGCTTAGCTGGGAATAATTCACCCCTCCACTTT,CASSLAGNNSPLHF
TRBV7-9,15,TRBJ2-7,TRBD2,.,TGTGCCAGCAGCTTAGTGAGTTTAGCGGGCTTGGAGCAGTACTTC,CASSLVSLAGLEQYF
TRBV7-8,15,TRBJ1-6,.,few,TGTGCCAGCAGCCTCGGGACCTTGTATAATTCACCCCTCCACTTT,CASSLGTLYNSPLHF
TRBV6-1,15,TRBJ2-5,.,.,TGTGCCAGCAGCTCACATTACGGGGACCAAGAGACCCAGTACTTC,CASSSHYGDQETQYF
TRBV7-6,16,TRBJ1-2,.,.,TGTGCCAGCAGCCAAGGCTCGGTCGGGGCAGGCAGGGGCTACACCTTC,CASSQGSVGAGRGYTF
TRBV25-1,13,TRBJ1-2,.,.,TGTGCCAGCAGTGGGACAGTCACCTATGGCTACACCTTC,CASSGTVTYGYTF
TRBV5-1,14,TRBJ1-1,TRBD1,.,TGCGCCAGCTTGACAGGGGGCCAGTACACTGAAGCTTTCTTT,CASLTGGQYTEAFF
TRBV2,14,TRBJ2-7,.,.,TGTGCCAGCAGCCCACGGCGTGTCCCCCACGAGCAGTACTTC,CASSPRRVPHEQYF
TRBV29-1,13,TRBJ1-1,.,.,TGCAGTTGGCTGGACCACCTAAACACTGAAGCTTTCTTT,CSWLDHLNTEAFF
TRBV20-1,12,TRBJ2-5,.,.,TGCAGTGCTAGAGGCGAAAAAGGGACCCAGTACTTC,CSARGEKGTQYF
TRBV14,13,TRBJ1-2,.,few,TGTGCCAGCAGCCGGACGGTAACCTATGGCTACACCTTC,CASSRTVTYGYTF
TRBV7-2,16,TRBJ1-4,.,many,TGTGCCAGCAGCCCCGTCGGGAGTGCAACTAATGAAAAACTGTTTTTT,CASSPVGSATNEKLFF
TRBV5-1,14,TRBJ2-5,.,few,TGCGCCAGCAGGGAGGGACCCACCCAAGAGACCCAGTACTTC,CASREGPTQETQYF
TRBV7-2,14,TRBJ2-7,TRBD2,.,TGTGCCAGCAGCTTGCGTCTAGCGGGGAGGGAGCAGTACTTC,CASSLRLAGREQYF
TRBV29-1,14,TRBJ1-5,TRBD1,.,TGCAGCGGGTGGGACAGGGGGAACAATCAGCCCCAGCATTTT,CSGWDRGNNQPQHF
TRBV5-1,16,TRBJ1-4,.,.,TGCGCCAGCAGCTTAATCCCAGGGTCAACTAATGAAAAACTGTTTTTT,CASSLIPGSTNEKLFF
TRBV15,15,TRBJ2-7,.,.,TGTGCCACCAGCAAACTAGATACGGGCTCCTACGAGCAGTACTTC,CATSKLDTGSYEQYF
TRBV14,15,TRBJ1-3,.,.,TGTGCCAGCAGTGAATACACCGACGCCACGAACACCATATATTTT,CASSEYTDATNTIYF